Below, 22 T cell receptor beta chains from the same sample are listed, as sequenced in a study of identifying expanded T cells in peripheral blood. Produced via immunoSEQ multiplex PCR; TCRdb's table is partial and in-frame only. Of fewer than 110,000 clones in the sample, around nine tenths were seen once. What was sequenced was blood. Receptors originate from a person aged 18-69 years in good health.

V is TRBV6-5 and J is TRBJ2-5; D is perhaps TRBD2 (7 bases). Germline V gives CDR1 MNHEY, CDR2 SVGAGI. Trimming pared 3 bases from V and 4 bases from J, leaving 15 bases between. There are 15 residues in the CDR3. The CDR3: CASSYGGGRRETQYF. CDR3 DNA sequence: TGTGCCAGCAGTTATGGCGGGGGCAGGCGAGAGACCCAGTACTTC.

The chain joins TRBV5-4 to TRBJ1-1, with unresolved D. Germline loops: CDR1 SGHNT, CDR2 YYREEE (reference sequence). This CDR3 contains 11 residues. V lost 0 bases and J lost 4, with 1 base in between. The CDR3 protein is CASSLATEAFF. As DNA, the CDR3 is TGTGCCAGCAGCTTGGCCACTGAAGCTTTCTTT.

The chain has TRBV7-2 and TRBJ2-7, with D possibly TRBD2 on 5 matching bases. Trimming left V 5 bases short and J 7 bases short, with 18 bases between. The CDR3 is 14 amino acids. CDR1 is SGHTA, CDR2 FQGNSA, per germline. CDR3 region: CASSPHPSSAEQYF. For the CDR3, the DNA is TGTGCCAGCAGCCCACACCCGAGTAGCGCGGAGCAGTACTTC.

The chain links TRBV5-5 to TRBJ2-7; TRBD1 might be the D (6 bases). Germline V gene data show CDR1 as SGHKS and CDR2 as YYEKEE (reference sequence). V was shortened by 4 bases and J by 5 bases, with 19 bases between the two germline ends. This CDR3 spans 15 amino acids. The CDR3 loop is CASSQEQGFFDEQYF. For the CDR3, the DNA is TGTGCCAGCAGCCAAGAACAGGGCTTTTTTGACGAGCAGTACTTC.

On this clone itself: This CDR3 is missing its conserved last phenylalanine or tryptophan, likely due to a read error. The DNA is left out, because the CDR3 cannot be placed on it with certainty; the CDR3 is given as TCRdb lists it. The rearrangement joins TRBV5-1 to TRBJ1-1; whether TRBD1, the table's D call, matches the DNA was not checked. From germline, CDR1 is SGHRS and CDR2 YFSETQ. The CDR3 totals 15 residues, both ends included. The CDR3: CASSFGTQGQGLFSL.

The J gene is TRBJ1-5, the V gene TRBV13, with D uncertain. Looked up from germline, CDR1 is PRHDT and CDR2 is FYEKMQ (reference sequence). V lost 5 bases and J 7 bases, leaving 15 bases between the germline ends. CDR3 size: 14 residues. As DNA, the CDR3 is TGTGCCAGCAGCATTCTGGGTTCTGGCCAGCCCCAGCATTTT. Translated: CASSILGSGQPQHF.

V gene TRBV2 combines with J gene TRBJ1-5; possibly TRBD1 for D (5 bases). The V and J ends lost 6 bases and 9 bases respectively, with 15 bases between them. CDR3 length equals 13 residues. Germline assignment: CDR1 SNHLY and CDR2 FYNNEI. The CDR3 loop reads CASSLEGTAPQHF. The CDR3 DNA reads TGTGCCAGCAGCCTAGAGGGGACCGCGCCCCAGCATTTT.

The V gene is TRBV29-1, the J gene TRBJ1-1; D not certain. The germline V and J ends were trimmed by 4 bases and 0 bases, with 9 bases remaining between them. The CDR3 loop spans 13 amino acids. Germline V gives CDR1 SQVTM, CDR2 ANQGSEA. The CDR3 is CSVGLALNTEAFF. The CDR3 DNA is TGCAGCGTTGGTCTCGCCCTGAACACTGAAGCTTTCTTT.

J is TRBJ2-6 and V is TRBV4-3; D uncertain. This CDR3 is built from 16 residues. Looked up from germline, CDR1 is LGHNA and CDR2 is YSLEER. Trimming removed 0 bases from V and 4 bases from J, with 10 bases in between. The CDR3 reads CASSQDTPSGANVLTF. The CDR3 bases are TGCGCCAGCAGCCAAGATACACCTTCCGGGGCCAACGTCCTGACTTTC.

The V and J genes are TRBV9 and TRBJ1-1, with D unresolved. V lost 4 bases and J 1 base, leaving 11 bases between the germline ends. The CDR3 sequence is 14 residues long. Germline V CDR1 and CDR2: SGDLS, YYNGEE. The CDR3 spells CASSPREPNTEAFF. In DNA, the CDR3 is TGTGCCAGCAGCCCCCGGGAGCCGAACACTGAAGCTTTCTTT.

This clone was detected once. This chain connects TRBV4-2 to TRBJ2-7; possible D gene TRBD1, 6 bases. The ends were cut back, 1 base at V and 0 bases at J, with 22 bases in the middle. From germline, CDR1 is LGHNA and CDR2 YNFKEQ. The CDR3 loop spans 19 amino acids. This CDR3 reads CASSQGRGRQEVNSYEQYF. The CDR3 bases are TGTGCCAGCAGCCAAGGGAGAGGGCGACAGGAAGTTAACTCCTACGAGCAGTACTTC.

Written as DNA, the CDR3 is TGTGCCAGCAGCCCCGGACTAGCGGGGGGCAATGAGCAGTTCTTC. It encodes CASSPGLAGGNEQFF. The chain is built from TRBV11-3 and TRBJ2-1, with 14 bases fitting TRBD2. This CDR3 contains 15 residues. V shed 5 bases and J 6 bases; nucleotides not matched to a gene: 3. Germline CDR1 is SGHNT and CDR2 is YENEEA. The complete variable domain, with remaining parts taken from reference TRBV11-3 and TRBJ2-1, reads EAGVVQSPRYKIIEKKQPVAFWCNPISGHNTLYWYLQNLGQGPELLIRYENEEAVDDSQLPKDRFSAERLKGVDSTLKIQPAELGDSAVYLCASSPGLAGGNEQFFGPGTRLTVL.

The chain is built from TRBV11-2 and TRBJ1-1, with unresolved D. V shed 2 bases and J shed 1 base, with 8 bases lying between them. The CDR3 runs 14 residues. The germline gives CDR1 SGHAT, CDR2 FQNNGV. The CDR3 reads CASSLMDENTEAFF. The CDR3 nucleotides read TGTGCCAGCAGCTTAATGGACGAGAACACTGAAGCTTTCTTT.

The chain is built from TRBV7-8 and TRBJ1-1; D is undetermined. V lost 10 bases, J lost 11 bases, and 23 bases lay in between. The CDR3 has 13 amino acids. In germline, CDR1 is SGHVS, CDR2 FQNEAQ. In DNA, the CDR3 is TGTGCCACAGGAACCGACCGGTTAAGTAGGGCTTTCTTT. Its translation is CATGTDRLSRAFF.

The rearrangement uses TRBV12-5 and TRBJ1-2; tentatively, D is TRBD1 (6 bases). The germline V and J ends were trimmed by 5 bases and 10 bases, with 26 bases remaining between them. The CDR3 loop spans 16 amino acids. CDR1 LGHNT and CDR2 FRNRAP come from the germline V gene. CDR3 sequence (DNA): TGTGCTAGTGGTGATCATTTACTTCAGGACAGAGCATACTACACCTTC. This gives the protein CASGDHLLQDRAYYTF.

The chain carries TRBV10-3 and TRBJ1-2, with 9 bases that match TRBD1. Per germline, CDR1 ENHRY and CDR2 SYGVKD. The junction had 11 bases not matched to a gene; V was cut back by 11 bases and J by 4 bases. This CDR3 is built from 14 residues. CDR3 sequence: CAAHPGQGTYGYTF. CDR3 DNA sequence: TGTGCCGCCCACCCGGGACAGGGTACCTATGGCTACACCTTC.

The gene calls are TRBV7-2 and TRBJ1-1; the D gene is possibly TRBD1 (5 bases). CDR1 SGHTA and CDR2 FQGNSA come from the germline V gene. V was trimmed by 2 bases and J by 1 base, leaving 11 bases between them. The CDR3 is 15 residues long. The CDR3 protein is CASSLTRGPNTEAFF. The DNA of the CDR3 is TGTGCCAGCAGCTTAACTAGGGGCCCGAACACTGAAGCTTTCTTT.

This rearrangement joins TRBV5-4 to TRBJ1-2; D call uncertain. CDR1 is SGHNT and CDR2 is YYREEE in the germline V gene (reference sequence). Trimming cost V 0 bases and J 4 bases, with 7 bases left between them. The CDR3 extends over 13 amino acids. The CDR3 here is CASSLERSYGYTF. The DNA of the CDR3 is TGTGCCAGCAGCTTGGAACGCAGCTATGGCTACACCTTC.

The genes are TRBV7-8 and TRBJ1-2; TRBD1 might be the D (6 bases). Germline V gene lookup returns CDR1 SGHVS and CDR2 FQNEAQ. CDR3 length: 14 amino acids. V was pared by 3 bases and J by 8 bases, with 16 bases between. Here the CDR3 reads CASSFPGALRGYTF. CDR3 nucleotide sequence: TGTGCCAGCAGCTTCCCGGGGGCGCTTAGGGGCTACACCTTC.

This clone was detected ten times or more. The chain couples TRBV5-6 to TRBJ1-6; 8 bases map to TRBD1. CDR1 and CDR2 (germline): SGHDT, YYEEEE. J gave up 9 bases and V 4 bases, and 12 bases lay outside the gene matches. This CDR3 comprises 16 residues. This chain's CDR3 is CASSISGTGVFSPLHF. The CDR3 coding sequence is TGTGCCAGCAGCATATCCGGGACAGGCGTATTTTCACCCCTCCACTTT.

This clone was recorded only once. The V gene is TRBV28, the J gene TRBJ1-5; a weak D match, TRBD1 (6 bases). The V and J ends lost 2 bases and 1 base respectively, with 21 bases between them. This CDR3 has 19 amino acids. Germline values: CDR1 MDHEN, CDR2 SYDVKM. Here the CDR3 DNA reads TGTGCCAGCAGTTTAAGCACGGCAGGGGTGGGGGGAAGCAATCAGCCCCAGCATTTT. It is translated as CASSLSTAGVGGSNQPQHF. The full variable domain, in which reference TRBV28 and TRBJ1-5 provide the parts outside the CDR3, is DVKVTQSSRYLVKRTGEKVFLECVQDMDHENMFWYRQDPGLGLRLIYFSYDVKMKEKGDIPEGYSVSREKKERFSLILESASTNQTSMYLCASSLSTAGVGGSNQPQHFGDGTRLSIL.

V gene TRBV6-5 combines with J gene TRBJ1-2; 9 nucleotides match TRBD1. With V trimmed by 6 bases and J by 3 bases, 8 bases remained unmatched. This CDR3 spans 15 amino acids. Per the germline V gene, CDR1 is MNHEY and CDR2 is SVGAGI. As DNA, the CDR3 is TGTGCCAGCAGGGGTATGACAGGGGGTGACTATGGCTACACCTTC. It yields the protein CASRGMTGGDYGYTF.